A single sample is the source of the 29 T cell receptor beta chains below, sequenced in a study of response to subunit inactivated influenza vaccine. TCRdb re-called the RT-PCR reads with MiXCR, one entry per CDR3 protein. The table lists roughly 620,000 distinct CDR3 sequences, about 10% of them singletons. This sample also belongs to another study, concerning T cells expressing NK-cell markers. This second study says: Making the TCR beta cDNA relied on 5'RACE template switching with UMIs.

Sample: PBMCs from blood, taken on the day of vaccination. The receptors here all came from a man aged 50 to 60 who received an inactivated influenza vaccine.

The V gene is TRBV19, the J gene TRBJ2-2, with a tentative D call TRBD2 (5 bases). CDR1 is LNHDA, CDR2 SQIVND, per germline (reference sequence). Trimming removed 1 base at V and 5 bases at J, with 11 bases between. CDR3 length: 15 amino acids. The CDR3 DNA reads as TGTGCCAGTAGTATAGCGGGAACCTCAACCGGGGAGCTGTTTTTT. Translated: CASSIAGTSTGELFF.

The gene calls are TRBV4-2 and TRBJ2-3, with D possibly TRBD2 on 6 matching bases. The germline gives CDR1 LGHNA, CDR2 YNFKEQ. The CDR3 sequence is 15 residues long. Trimming took 2 bases from V and 7 from J, leaving 16 bases between them. Here the CDR3 reads CASSQYGGPAYTQYF. The CDR3 DNA reads as TGTGCCAGCAGCCAATACGGAGGGCCCGCGTATACGCAGTATTTT.

This chain connects TRBV16 to TRBJ2-3; tentatively, D is TRBD1 or TRBD2 (7 bases each). The CDR3 contains 16 residues. V lost 4 bases to trimming and J lost 2 bases, with 16 bases between them. Germline CDR1 is KGHSY and CDR2 is FQNENV. The CDR3 loop reads CASSPPTGRATDTQYF. As DNA, the CDR3 is TGTGCCAGCAGCCCACCGACAGGGAGGGCCACAGATACGCAGTATTTT. The entire variable domain, with the rest obtained from reference TRBV16 and TRBJ2-3, is as follows: GEEVAQTPKHLVRGEGQKAKLYCAPIKGHSYVFWYQQVLKNEFKFLISFQNENVFDETGMPKERFSAKCLPNSPCSLEIQATKLEDSAVYFCASSPPTGRATDTQYFGPGTRLTVL.

This clonotype was seen at least ten times. This chain uses TRBV7-9 with TRBJ1-3; D remains unclear. The V end was cut by 5 bases, the J end by 2 bases, with 10 bases between. CDR3 length: 14 residues. Germline V gives CDR1 SEHNR, CDR2 FQNEAQ (reference sequence). CDR3 coding DNA: TGTGCCAGCAGCCCTATGTACGCTGGAAACACCATATATTTT. Translating it yields CASSPMYAGNTIYF.

This clonotype showed up many times. This rearrangement joins TRBV5-1 to TRBJ2-7, with a tentative D call TRBD1 (6 bases). The germline CDR1 and CDR2 sequences are SGHRS and YFSETQ. V was cut by 4 bases and J by 0 bases, with 20 bases left in between. The CDR3 is 17 amino acids. The CDR3 nucleotides are TGCGCCAGCAGCGGGATAATATGGGGACACTTCTCCTACGAGCAGTACTTC. Amino acid sequence: CASSGIIWGHFSYEQYF.

The chain recombines TRBV19 with TRBJ1-4; D might be TRBD1 (5 bases). Looked up from germline, CDR1 is LNHDA and CDR2 is SQIVND (reference sequence). This CDR3 has 12 residues. V lost 5 bases and J 8 bases, leaving 9 bases between the germline ends. CDR3 coding DNA: TGTGCCAGTAGTGGGGCGAGCGAAAAACTGTTTTTT. It encodes CASSGASEKLFF.

Many counts were recorded for this clonotype. The J gene is TRBJ2-3, the V gene TRBV5-1, with 9 bases that match TRBD2. V was clipped by 2 bases and J by 4 bases; unmatched bases: 8. In germline, CDR1 is SGHRS, CDR2 YFSETQ. This CDR3 spans 16 amino acids. CDR3 loop: CASSLAGGSRSDTQYF. As DNA, the CDR3 is TGCGCCAGCAGCTTAGCGGGGGGTAGTCGGTCAGATACGCAGTATTTT.

The rearrangement joins TRBV28 to TRBJ1-3; D is perhaps TRBD1 (6 bases). CDR1 and CDR2 from the germline V gene are MDHEN and SYDVKM. With 4 bases removed from V and 3 bases from J, the gap between germline ends came to 19 bases. The CDR3 covers 17 residues. The CDR3 is CASSSRRTAWNGNTIYF. The DNA of the CDR3 is TGTGCCAGCAGTTCTCGCCGGACAGCTTGGAATGGAAACACCATATATTTT.

In DNA form, the CDR3 reads TGTGCCAGCAGCTTAGTTTCGGGGGGCTTTACCTACAATGAGCAGTTCTTC. This sequence encodes CASSLVSGGFTYNEQFF. The genes are TRBV7-9 and TRBJ2-1; tentatively, D is TRBD2 (7 bases). The CDR3 sequence is 17 residues long. Trimming pared 1 base from V and 2 bases from J, leaving 15 bases between. Germline CDR1 is SEHNR and CDR2 is FQNEAQ (reference sequence).

The gene calls are TRBV9 and TRBJ2-7; 9 bases fit TRBD1. The CDR3 consists of 15 residues. From germline, CDR1 is SGDLS and CDR2 YYNGEE. Trimming at V came to 4 bases and at J to 2 bases, leaving 7 bases not matched to a gene. For the CDR3, the DNA is TGTGCCAGCAGCCCCACGGACAGGGGACCCTACGAGCAGTACTTC. Amino acids: CASSPTDRGPYEQYF.

The rearrangement joins TRBV19 to TRBJ2-7, with a possible D match to TRBD2 (6 bases). CDR3 length: 13 amino acids. V lost 4 bases and J lost 4, with 11 bases in between. CDR1 is LNHDA and CDR2 is SQIVND in the germline V gene (reference sequence). The DNA for the CDR3 is TGTGCCAGTAGTAGTCGGGAGAGGTACGAGCAGTACTTC. Translation: CASSSRERYEQYF.

This clonotype has only a few counts. The chain is built from TRBV6-5 and TRBJ2-3; 14 positions agree with TRBD2. V lost 2 bases and J lost 0; bases outside the gene matches: 4. The CDR3 is 18 residues long. Germline values: CDR1 MNHEY, CDR2 SVGAGI. CDR3 residues: CASSYGTSGSRSTDTQYF. CDR3 DNA sequence: TGTGCCAGCAGTTACGGGACTAGCGGGAGCCGAAGCACAGATACGCAGTATTTT.

The CDR3 bases are TGTGCCAGCAGCGTAGACCGACTAGCGGGACGCGAGCAGTACTTC. This gives the protein CASSVDRLAGREQYF. The genes are TRBV7-2 and TRBJ2-7, with 11 bases matching TRBD2. This CDR3 is built from 15 residues. CDR1 and CDR2 (germline): SGHTA, FQGNSA. The trim removed 5 bases at V and 6 bases at J, leaving 9 bases unmatched.

The rearrangement uses TRBV5-1 and TRBJ2-3, with TRBD1 as a possible D gene (5 bases). Per germline, CDR1 SGHRS and CDR2 YFSETQ. Trimming took 4 bases from V and 0 from J, leaving 15 bases between them. The CDR3 consists of 16 residues. The CDR3 DNA follows: TGCGCCAGCAGCCCAAGGGGCAGGGCTAGCACAGATACGCAGTATTTT. It translates to CASSPRGRASTDTQYF.

V is TRBV15 and J is TRBJ2-3; perhaps D is TRBD1 or TRBD2 (5 bases each). Germline CDR1 is LNHNV and CDR2 is YYDKDF (reference sequence). The CDR3 has 14 amino acids. The ends were cut back, 3 bases at V and 10 bases at J, with 17 bases in the middle. The CDR3 spells CATSRGDPGSAQYF. DNA for the CDR3: TGTGCCACCAGCAGGGGGGACCCGGGGTCGGCGCAGTATTTT. The variable domain in full, with the rest retrieved from reference TRBV15 and TRBJ2-3, is DAMVIQNPRYQVTQFGKPVTLSCSQTLNHNVMYWYQQKSSQAPKLLFHYYDKDFNNEADTPDNFQSRRPNTSFCFLDIRSPGLGDTAMYLCATSRGDPGSAQYFGPGTRLTVL.

The rearrangement joins TRBV3-1 to TRBJ2-7, with 7 bases matching TRBD1. The CDR3 covers 15 residues. Germline V lookup: CDR1 LGHDT, CDR2 YNNKEL (reference sequence). J lost 0 bases, V lost 6 bases, and 8 bases had no gene match. The CDR3 loop reads CASSMIWDSSYEQYF. CDR3 DNA sequence: TGTGCCAGCAGTATGATTTGGGACAGCTCCTACGAGCAGTACTTC.

The chain links TRBV5-1 to TRBJ2-1; tentative D call: TRBD2 (7 bases). The CDR3 has 15 amino acids. Looked up from germline, CDR1 is SGHRS and CDR2 is YFSETQ. Deletions cut 4 bases from V and 4 bases from J, with 15 bases between. CDR3 loop: CASSPGGQTYNEQFF. The CDR3 DNA follows: TGCGCCAGCAGCCCGGGGGGACAAACTTACAATGAGCAGTTCTTC. The whole variable domain, filled in from reference TRBV5-1 and TRBJ2-1, reads KAGVTQTPRYLIKTRGQQVTLSCSPISGHRSVSWYQQTPGQGLQFLFEYFSETQRNKGNFPGRFSGRQFSNSRSEMNVSTLELGDSALYLCASSPGGQTYNEQFFGPGTRLTVL.

This clonotype was recorded a few times. The chain links TRBV6-1 to TRBJ2-7, with D possibly TRBD1 on 6 matching bases. CDR3 length equals 17 residues. The V gene lost 2 bases and the J gene lost 3 bases, with 20 bases spanning the gap. CDR1 and CDR2 (germline): MNHNS, SASEGT. The CDR3 region is CASSEPRGDRLDYEQYF. The CDR3 DNA follows: TGTGCCAGCAGTGAACCCAGAGGTGACAGGCTTGACTACGAGCAGTACTTC.

The CDR3 reads CASSEYRGQETQYF. As DNA, the CDR3 is TGTGCCAGCAGTGAATATCGGGGGCAGGAGACCCAGTACTTC. J is TRBJ2-5 and V is TRBV25-1, with D perhaps being TRBD1 or TRBD2 (6 bases each). Germline lookup yields CDR1 MGHDK and CDR2 SYGVNS. V gave up 0 bases and J gave up 5 bases, with 10 bases separating them. The CDR3 is made up of 14 amino acids.

This clonotype has ten or more counts. J is TRBJ2-7 and V is TRBV5-6; tentatively, D is TRBD1 or TRBD2 (7 bases each). This CDR3 has 13 residues. CDR1 and CDR2 from the germline V gene are SGHDT and YYEEEE. Between the trimmed V and J ends, which lost 5 bases and 4 bases, there was a span of 13 bases. The CDR3 sequence is CASRGGTEYEQYF. The CDR3 DNA reads as TGTGCCAGCAGGGGGGGGACAGAGTACGAGCAGTACTTC.

This clonotype was observed at least ten times. J is TRBJ2-1 and V is TRBV5-1; D is tentatively TRBD1 or TRBD2 (5 bases each). Trimming pared 1 base from V and 0 bases from J, leaving 11 bases between. Germline CDR1 SGHRS, CDR2 YFSETQ. The CDR3 totals 16 residues. The CDR3: CASSLYPGSSYNEQFF. DNA for the CDR3: TGCGCCAGCAGCTTGTACCCAGGGAGCTCCTACAATGAGCAGTTCTTC.

This clonotype was observed at least ten times. The V gene is TRBV12-3 or TRBV12-4, the J gene TRBJ2-3; D remains ambiguous. The CDR3 totals 14 residues. Between the trimmed V and J ends, which lost 3 bases and 1 base, there was a span of 8 bases. In DNA form, the CDR3 reads TGTGCCAGCAGTTTTTCAGCGCGCACAGATACGCAGTATTTT. It encodes CASSFSARTDTQYF.

CDR3 residues: CASSQDEGSPLHF. For the CDR3, the DNA is TGCGCCAGCAGCCAAGATGAGGGGTCACCCCTCCACTTT. The V and J genes are TRBV4-3 and TRBJ1-6; D is possibly TRBD1 (5 bases). V was clipped by 0 bases and J by 10 bases, with 7 bases between them. The V gene's germline CDR1 is LGHNA and CDR2 YSLEER. The CDR3 loop spans 13 amino acids.

This clonotype was seen more than once but under ten times. The V and J genes are TRBV18 and TRBJ2-7, with a possible D match to TRBD1 (5 bases). The CDR3 consists of 15 residues. V lost 6 bases to trimming and J lost 4 bases, with 19 bases between them. In germline, CDR1 is KGHSH, CDR2 LQKENI. The chain's CDR3 is CASSPDPDSLYEQYF. CDR3 in DNA: TGTGCCAGCTCCCCTGATCCAGACAGCCTTTACGAGCAGTACTTC. Variable domain in full (rest from reference TRBV18 and TRBJ2-7): NAGVMQNPRHLVRRRGQEARLRCSPMKGHSHVYWYRQLPEEGLKFMVYLQKENIIDESGMPKERFSAEFPKEGPSILRIQQVVRGDSAAYFCASSPDPDSLYEQYFGPGTRLTVT.

V and J are TRBV28 and TRBJ1-1; TRBD1 matches at 7 bases. CDR1 and CDR2 from the germline V gene are MDHEN and SYDVKM. V gave up 5 bases and J gave up 6 bases; unmatched junction bases: 18. The CDR3 contains 17 residues. The CDR3 DNA follows: TGTGCCAGCAGTCTATCAGGGAGGGGGCGAGTCTTGGCTGAAGCTTTCTTT. Residues: CASSLSGRGRVLAEAFF.

As DNA, the CDR3 is TGTGCCAGCAGCCGGACTAGCGGGAGGATTAACACCGGGGAGCTGTTTTTT. Protein product: CASSRTSGRINTGELFF. V and J are TRBV7-9 and TRBJ2-2; 14 bases fit TRBD2. This CDR3 has 17 amino acids. The trim removed 5 bases at V and 2 bases at J, leaving 4 bases unmatched. Germline V gene lookup returns CDR1 SEHNR and CDR2 FQNEAQ (reference sequence).

This clonotype has ten or more counts. The gene calls are TRBV20-1 and TRBJ2-1, with 9 bases identical to TRBD2. Germline CDR1 and CDR2: DFQATT and SNEGSKA (reference sequence). CDR3 size: 16 residues. Losses at the gene ends were 0 bases for V and 3 bases for J; bases not matched to a gene: 6. This CDR3 reads CSARDVIAGVYNEQFF. CDR3 DNA sequence: TGCAGTGCTAGAGACGTTATAGCGGGGGTCTACAATGAGCAGTTCTTC.

The chain carries TRBV7-8 and TRBJ2-5; D call uncertain. CDR3 length: 13 amino acids. Germline V gives CDR1 SGHVS, CDR2 FQNEAQ. Trimming took off 4 bases at V and 3 bases at J, with 9 bases between the two ends. The CDR3 bases are TGTGCCAGCAGCTCTCGGTCGAAAGAGACCCAGTACTTC. Residues: CASSSRSKETQYF. Full variable domain (rest looked up from reference TRBV7-8 and TRBJ2-5): GAGVSQSPRYKVAKRGQDVALRCDPISGHVSLFWYQQALGQGPEFLTYFQNEAQLDKSGLPSDRFFAERPEGSVSTLKIQRTQQEDSAVYLCASSSRSKETQYFGPGTRLLVL.

At least ten counts were recorded for this clonotype. This sequence joins TRBV28 and TRBJ2-7; D remains ambiguous. Germline V gene data show CDR1 as MDHEN and CDR2 as SYDVKM. Trimming pared 1 base from V and 2 bases from J, leaving 12 bases between. The CDR3 is made up of 15 amino acids. The CDR3 DNA is TGTGCCAGCAGTTTATTCCCACAGCAAACCTACGAGCAGTACTTC. This encodes CASSLFPQQTYEQYF. The complete variable domain, with remaining parts taken from reference TRBV28 and TRBJ2-7, reads DVKVTQSSRYLVKRTGEKVFLECVQDMDHENMFWYRQDPGLGLRLIYFSYDVKMKEKGDIPEGYSVSREKKERFSLILESASTNQTSMYLCASSLFPQQTYEQYFGPGTRLTVT.